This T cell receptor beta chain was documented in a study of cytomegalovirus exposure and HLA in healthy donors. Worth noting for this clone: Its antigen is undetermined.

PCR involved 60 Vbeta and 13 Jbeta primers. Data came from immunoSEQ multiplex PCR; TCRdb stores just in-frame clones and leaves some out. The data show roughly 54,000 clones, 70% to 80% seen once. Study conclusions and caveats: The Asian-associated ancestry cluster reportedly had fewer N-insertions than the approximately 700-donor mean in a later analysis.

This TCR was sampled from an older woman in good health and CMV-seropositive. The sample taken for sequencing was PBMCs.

This chain's CDR3 is CASSVTGFYGYTF. In DNA form, the CDR3 reads TGTGCCAGCAGCGTAACAGGGTTCTATGGCTACACCTTC. V gene TRBV6-1 combines with J gene TRBJ1-2; D is possibly TRBD1 (6 bases). V was cut by 6 bases and J by 4 bases, with 12 bases left in between. The CDR3 totals 13 residues. Germline CDR1 and CDR2: MNHNS and SASEGT.